One TCR beta chain is described in this entry. Its target is unknown. Clinical symptoms, serum thyroxine and TRAb, thyroid ultrasound and orbital computed tomography together formed the diagnostic basis. The data stem from a study of T cells in Graves' hyperthyroidism and ophthalmopathy. The overall study: Peripheral blood draws took place at initial diagnosis, ahead of any treatment.

General study points: Blood also contained most expanded thyroid clonotypes above 0.001.

Amplification targeted TCR beta CDR3 regions from RNA transcripts. HTBI primers were used for first-round RT-PCR of the TCR CDR3. In TCRdb, the multiplex PCR reads were re-called with MiXCR into one record per CDR3 protein. The data contain approximately 330,000 distinct CDR3 sequences, roughly 13% of them singletons. Trimming took 0 bases from V and 3 from J, leaving 14 bases between them. There are 16 residues in the CDR3. Germline CDR1 SGHNT, CDR2 YYREEE (reference sequence). The sequencing input was blood. The chain links TRBV5-4 to TRBJ2-3, with D uncertain. The TCR originated in a woman between 35 and 50 years old with Graves' ophthalmopathy. CDR3 sequence (DNA): TGTGCCAGCAGCTTGGATCGGAGTTTGAGAACAGATACGCAGTATTTT. Translation: CASSLDRSLRTDTQYF.